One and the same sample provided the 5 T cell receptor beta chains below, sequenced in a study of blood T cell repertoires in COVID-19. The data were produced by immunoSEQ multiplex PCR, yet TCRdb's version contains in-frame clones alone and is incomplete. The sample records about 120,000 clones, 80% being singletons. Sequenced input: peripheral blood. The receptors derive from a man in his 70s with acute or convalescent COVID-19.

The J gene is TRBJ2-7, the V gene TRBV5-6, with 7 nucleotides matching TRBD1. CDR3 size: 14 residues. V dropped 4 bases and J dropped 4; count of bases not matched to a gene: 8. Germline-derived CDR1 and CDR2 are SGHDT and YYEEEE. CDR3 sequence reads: CASSTPGQLYEQYF. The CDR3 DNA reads TGTGCCAGCAGCACACCGGGACAGTTATACGAGCAGTACTTC.

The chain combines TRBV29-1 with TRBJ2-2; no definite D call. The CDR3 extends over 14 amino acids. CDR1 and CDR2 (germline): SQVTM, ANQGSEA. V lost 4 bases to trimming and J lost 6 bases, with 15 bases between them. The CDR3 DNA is TGCAGCGTTGGAGCTACTTATAATGCCGGGGAGCTGTTTTTT. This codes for CSVGATYNAGELFF.

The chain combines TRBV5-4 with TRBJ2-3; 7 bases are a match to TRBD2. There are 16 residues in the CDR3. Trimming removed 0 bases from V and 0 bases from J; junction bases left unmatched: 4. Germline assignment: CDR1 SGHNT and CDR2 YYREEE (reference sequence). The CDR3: CASSLAVGGSTDTQYF. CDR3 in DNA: TGTGCCAGCAGCTTGGCCGTCGGGGGGAGCACAGATACGCAGTATTTT.

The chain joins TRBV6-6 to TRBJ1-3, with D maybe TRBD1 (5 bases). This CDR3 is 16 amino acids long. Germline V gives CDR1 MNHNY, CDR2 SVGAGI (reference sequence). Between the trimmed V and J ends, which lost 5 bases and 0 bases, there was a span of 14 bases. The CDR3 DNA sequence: TGTGCCAGCAGTCGAGTTTCAGGGATCTCTGGAAACACCATATATTTT. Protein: CASSRVSGISGNTIYF.

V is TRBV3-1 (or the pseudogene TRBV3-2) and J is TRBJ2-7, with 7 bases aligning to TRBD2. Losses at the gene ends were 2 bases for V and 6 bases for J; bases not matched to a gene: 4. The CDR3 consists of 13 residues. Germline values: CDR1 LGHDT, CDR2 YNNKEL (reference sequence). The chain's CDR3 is CASSQLGGFEQYF. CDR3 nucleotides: TGTGCCAGCAGCCAATTGGGGGGGTTCGAGCAGTACTTC.